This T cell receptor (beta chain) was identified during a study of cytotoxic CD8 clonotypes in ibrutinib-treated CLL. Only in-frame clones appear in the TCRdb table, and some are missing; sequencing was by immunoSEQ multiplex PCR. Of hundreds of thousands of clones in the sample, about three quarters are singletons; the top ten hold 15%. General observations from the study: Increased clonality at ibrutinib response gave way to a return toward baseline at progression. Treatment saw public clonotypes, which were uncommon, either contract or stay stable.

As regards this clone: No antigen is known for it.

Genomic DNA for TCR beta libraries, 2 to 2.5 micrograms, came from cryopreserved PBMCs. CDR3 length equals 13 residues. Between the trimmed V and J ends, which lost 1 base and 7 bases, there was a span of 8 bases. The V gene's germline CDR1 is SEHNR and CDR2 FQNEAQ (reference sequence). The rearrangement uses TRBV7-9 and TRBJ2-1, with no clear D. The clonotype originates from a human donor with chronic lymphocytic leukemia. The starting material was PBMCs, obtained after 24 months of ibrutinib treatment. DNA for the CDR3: TGTGCCAGCAGCTTAGGCTTGCGGAATGAGCAGTTCTTC. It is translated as CASSLGLRNEQFF.